The rows below give T cell receptor beta chains drawn from one sample of a study of blood T cells in healthy people across ages. Using its own MiXCR run on the 5' RACE reads, TCRdb lists one record per CDR3 protein. The sample consists of over 600,000 distinct CDR3 sequences, over 40% of them appearing once. Material for sequencing was blood. The receptor source for this set is an elderly man in good health. Each CDR3 is given with its conserved first and last residue. A D gene is named only where the DNA matches it firmly. Rows give clone size only sometimes, using once, few, many, or a class for an expanded clone.

CDR3 length	clone size	D gene	V gene	J gene	CDR3 DNA	CDR3 protein
11	NA	NA	TRBV28	TRBJ1-4	TGTGCCAGCAGTGGAGGGGAAAAACTGTTTTTT	CASSGGEKLFF
15	NA	TRBD2	TRBV20-1	TRBJ2-5	TGCAGTGCTACGTACGGACTAGCGGGAACACAGACCCAGTACTTC	CSATYGLAGTQTQYF
15	few	NA	TRBV20-1	TRBJ2-5	TGCAGTGCTAGAGATGGACGGGGGCGGTTGGAGACCCAGTACTTC	CSARDGRGRLETQYF
15	NA	TRBD2	TRBV10-1	TRBJ2-1	TGCGCCAGCAGTGAGACAGCGGGGGGGCCATACGAGCAGTTCTTC	CASSETAGGPYEQFF
14	NA	NA	TRBV5-6	TRBJ2-1	TGTGCCAGCACCGAGTGGGGGTGGGACAATGAGCAGTTCTTC	CASTEWGWDNEQFF
17	NA	TRBD2	TRBV7-2	TRBJ2-5	TGTGCCAGCAGCTTAGCCCCACGGGGGGGCGGGTCTGAGACCCAGTACTTC	CASSLAPRGGGSETQYF
11	NA	NA	TRBV7-9	TRBJ1-1	TGTGCCAGCAGCCAGGTCACTGAAGCTTTCTTT	CASSQVTEAFF
16	NA	NA	TRBV12-3/TRBV12-4	TRBJ1-1	TGTGCCAGCAGTTTTTGGGGGGCCTTACGTGAGACTGAAGCTTTCTTT	CASSFWGALRETEAFF
13	NA	NA	TRBV6-1	TRBJ1-1	TGTGCCAGCAGTCCTAACAGGGACACTGAAGCTTTCTTT	CASSPNRDTEAFF
15	few	TRBD2	TRBV2	TRBJ2-1	TGTGCCAGCAGCGGACGGTCCAGCGGGGACAATGAGCAGTTCTTC	CASSGRSSGDNEQFF
13	many	TRBD1	TRBV5-1	TRBJ1-2	TGCGCCAGCAGCCGTGAGGACAGGGCAAGCAACACCTTC	CASSREDRASNTF
17	NA	TRBD2	TRBV5-6	TRBJ2-3	TGTGCCAGCAGCCAGAACTTGCATCGGCGGGAGCGGGATACGCAGTATTTT	CASSQNLHRRERDTQYF
10	many	NA	TRBV6-1	TRBJ2-1	TGTGCCAGCAGTGCCGGGACACCGTTCTTC	CASSAGTPFF
14	NA	NA	TRBV5-1	TRBJ2-7	TGCGCCTCCGAGGACAGCCGCTCCTACAATGAGCAGTACTTC	CASEDSRSYNEQYF
12	NA	TRBD2	TRBV29-1	TRBJ2-4	TGCAGCGTTGATAGGGGAGGGAACATTCAGTACTTC	CSVDRGGNIQYF
14	NA	NA	TRBV20-1	TRBJ2-7	TGCAGTGCCAGGACAGAATCCCCTAACTACGAGCAGTACTTC	CSARTESPNYEQYF
15	few	TRBD1	TRBV6-1	TRBJ2-6	TGTGCCAGCAGTGACCAGGGGGCTGGGGCCAACGTCCTGACTTTC	CASSDQGAGANVLTF
11	few	NA	TRBV20-1	TRBJ2-7	TGCAGTGCCGATATTTTAGCCGAGCAGTACTTC	CSADILAEQYF
14	NA	NA	TRBV24-1	TRBJ2-4	TGTGCCACCCAACCCACAGGGGAGGGAAACATTCAGTACTTC	CATQPTGEGNIQYF
14	few	NA	TRBV20-1	TRBJ2-5	TGCAGTGCTAGGGGGGGCGCCCAACAAGAGACCCAGTACTTC	CSARGGAQQETQYF
12	few	TRBD1	TRBV15	TRBJ2-1	TGTGCCACCGGGAAGGGGGCAGATGAGCAGTTCTTC	CATGKGADEQFF
11	NA	NA	TRBV5-4	TRBJ2-7	TGTGCCAGCAGCTTTGAATACGAGCAGTACTTC	CASSFEYEQYF
14	once	TRBD1	TRBV10-3	TRBJ2-3	TGTGCCACCCAGGGGGCGGGTAGCACAGATACGCGGTATTTT	CATQGAGSTDTRYF
15	NA	TRBD1	TRBV27	TRBJ2-7	TGTGCCAGCAGAGCTCCGGGACAGGGATCCTACGAGCAGTACTTC	CASRAPGQGSYEQYF
16	NA	NA	TRBV12-3/TRBV12-4	TRBJ1-5	TGTGCCAGCAGTTTATGGGGAAGGGGTGGAGATCAGCCCCAGCATTTT	CASSLWGRGGDQPQHF
15	few	NA	TRBV20-1	TRBJ2-5	TGCAGTGCTAGAGATGAAGGGGCGTACCAAGAGACCCAGTACTTC	CSARDEGAYQETQYF
12	NA	NA	TRBV29-1	TRBJ2-1	TGCAGCGTTGGACTCTTGAGCGCTCCCCAGTTCTTC	CSVGLLSAPQFF
13	NA	NA	TRBV6-6	TRBJ2-1	TGTGCCAGCAGTGACTCTTCCTACAATGAGCAGTTCTTC	CASSDSSYNEQFF
14	NA	NA	TRBV7-2	TRBJ1-2	TGTGCCAGCAGTCCCGGAGGGTCGGACTATGGCTACACCTTC	CASSPGGSDYGYTF